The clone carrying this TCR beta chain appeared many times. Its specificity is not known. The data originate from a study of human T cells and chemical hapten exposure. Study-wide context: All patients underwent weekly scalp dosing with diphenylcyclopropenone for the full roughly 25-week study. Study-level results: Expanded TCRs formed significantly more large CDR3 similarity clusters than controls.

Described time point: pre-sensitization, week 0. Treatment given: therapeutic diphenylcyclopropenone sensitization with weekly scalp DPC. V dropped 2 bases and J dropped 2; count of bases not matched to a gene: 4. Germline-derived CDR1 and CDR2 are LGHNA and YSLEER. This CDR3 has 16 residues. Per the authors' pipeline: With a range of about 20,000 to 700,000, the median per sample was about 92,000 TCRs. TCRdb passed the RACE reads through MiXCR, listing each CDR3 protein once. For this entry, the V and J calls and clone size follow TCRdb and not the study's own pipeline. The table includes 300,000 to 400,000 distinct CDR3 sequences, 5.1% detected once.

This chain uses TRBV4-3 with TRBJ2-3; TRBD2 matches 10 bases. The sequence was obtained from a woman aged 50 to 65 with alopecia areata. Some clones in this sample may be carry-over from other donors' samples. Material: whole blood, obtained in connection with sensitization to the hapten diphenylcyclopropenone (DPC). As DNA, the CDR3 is TGCGCCAGCAGCCAACTAGCGGGAGTCTCCACAGATACGCAGTATTTT. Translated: CASSQLAGVSTDTQYF.